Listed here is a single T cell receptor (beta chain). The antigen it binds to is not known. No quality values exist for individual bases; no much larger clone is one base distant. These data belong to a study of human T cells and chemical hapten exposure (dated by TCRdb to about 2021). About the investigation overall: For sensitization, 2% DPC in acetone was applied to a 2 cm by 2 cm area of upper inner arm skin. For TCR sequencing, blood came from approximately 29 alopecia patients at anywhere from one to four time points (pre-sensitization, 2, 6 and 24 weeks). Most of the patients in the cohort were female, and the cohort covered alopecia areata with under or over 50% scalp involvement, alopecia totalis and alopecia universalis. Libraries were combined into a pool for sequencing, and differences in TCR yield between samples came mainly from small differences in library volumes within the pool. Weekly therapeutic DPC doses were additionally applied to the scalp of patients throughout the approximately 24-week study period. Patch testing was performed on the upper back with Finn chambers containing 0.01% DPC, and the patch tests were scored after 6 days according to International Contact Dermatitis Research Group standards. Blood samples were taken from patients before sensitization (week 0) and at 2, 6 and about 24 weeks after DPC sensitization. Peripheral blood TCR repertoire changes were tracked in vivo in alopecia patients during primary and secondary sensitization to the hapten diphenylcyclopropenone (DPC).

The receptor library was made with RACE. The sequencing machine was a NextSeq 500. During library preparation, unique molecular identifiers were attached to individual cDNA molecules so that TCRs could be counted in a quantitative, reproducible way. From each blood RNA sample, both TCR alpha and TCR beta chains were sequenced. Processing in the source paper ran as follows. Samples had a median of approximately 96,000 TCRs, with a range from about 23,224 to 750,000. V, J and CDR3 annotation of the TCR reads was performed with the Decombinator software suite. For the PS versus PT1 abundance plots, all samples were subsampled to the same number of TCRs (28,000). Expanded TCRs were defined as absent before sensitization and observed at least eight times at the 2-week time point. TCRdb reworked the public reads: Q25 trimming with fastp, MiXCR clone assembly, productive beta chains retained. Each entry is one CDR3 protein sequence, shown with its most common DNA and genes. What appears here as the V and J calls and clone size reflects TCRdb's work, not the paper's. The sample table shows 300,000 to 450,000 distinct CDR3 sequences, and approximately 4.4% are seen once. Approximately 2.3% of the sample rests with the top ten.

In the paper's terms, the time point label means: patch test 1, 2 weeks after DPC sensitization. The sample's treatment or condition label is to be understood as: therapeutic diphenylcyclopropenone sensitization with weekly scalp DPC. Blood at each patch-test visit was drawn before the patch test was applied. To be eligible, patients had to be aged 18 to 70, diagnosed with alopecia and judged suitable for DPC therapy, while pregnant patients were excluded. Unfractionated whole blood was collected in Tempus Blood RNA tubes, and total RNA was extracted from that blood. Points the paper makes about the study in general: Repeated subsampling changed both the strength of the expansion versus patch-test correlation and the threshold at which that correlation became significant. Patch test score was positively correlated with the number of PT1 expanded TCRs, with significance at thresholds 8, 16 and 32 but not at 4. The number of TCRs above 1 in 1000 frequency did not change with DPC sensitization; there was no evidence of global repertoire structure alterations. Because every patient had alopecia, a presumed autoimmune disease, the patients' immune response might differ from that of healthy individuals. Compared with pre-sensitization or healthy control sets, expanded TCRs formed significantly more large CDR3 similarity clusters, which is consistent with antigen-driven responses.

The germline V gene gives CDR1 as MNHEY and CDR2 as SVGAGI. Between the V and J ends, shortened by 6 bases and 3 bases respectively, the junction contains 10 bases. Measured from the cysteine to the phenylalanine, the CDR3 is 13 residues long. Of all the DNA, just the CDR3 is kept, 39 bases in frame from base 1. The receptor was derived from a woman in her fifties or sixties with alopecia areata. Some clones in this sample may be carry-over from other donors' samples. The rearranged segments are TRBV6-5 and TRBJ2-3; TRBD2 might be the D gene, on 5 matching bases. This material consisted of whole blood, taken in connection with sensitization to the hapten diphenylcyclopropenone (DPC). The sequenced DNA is TGTGCCAGCAGGAGGGAGTCAACAGATACGCAGTATTTT. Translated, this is CASRRESTDTQYF.